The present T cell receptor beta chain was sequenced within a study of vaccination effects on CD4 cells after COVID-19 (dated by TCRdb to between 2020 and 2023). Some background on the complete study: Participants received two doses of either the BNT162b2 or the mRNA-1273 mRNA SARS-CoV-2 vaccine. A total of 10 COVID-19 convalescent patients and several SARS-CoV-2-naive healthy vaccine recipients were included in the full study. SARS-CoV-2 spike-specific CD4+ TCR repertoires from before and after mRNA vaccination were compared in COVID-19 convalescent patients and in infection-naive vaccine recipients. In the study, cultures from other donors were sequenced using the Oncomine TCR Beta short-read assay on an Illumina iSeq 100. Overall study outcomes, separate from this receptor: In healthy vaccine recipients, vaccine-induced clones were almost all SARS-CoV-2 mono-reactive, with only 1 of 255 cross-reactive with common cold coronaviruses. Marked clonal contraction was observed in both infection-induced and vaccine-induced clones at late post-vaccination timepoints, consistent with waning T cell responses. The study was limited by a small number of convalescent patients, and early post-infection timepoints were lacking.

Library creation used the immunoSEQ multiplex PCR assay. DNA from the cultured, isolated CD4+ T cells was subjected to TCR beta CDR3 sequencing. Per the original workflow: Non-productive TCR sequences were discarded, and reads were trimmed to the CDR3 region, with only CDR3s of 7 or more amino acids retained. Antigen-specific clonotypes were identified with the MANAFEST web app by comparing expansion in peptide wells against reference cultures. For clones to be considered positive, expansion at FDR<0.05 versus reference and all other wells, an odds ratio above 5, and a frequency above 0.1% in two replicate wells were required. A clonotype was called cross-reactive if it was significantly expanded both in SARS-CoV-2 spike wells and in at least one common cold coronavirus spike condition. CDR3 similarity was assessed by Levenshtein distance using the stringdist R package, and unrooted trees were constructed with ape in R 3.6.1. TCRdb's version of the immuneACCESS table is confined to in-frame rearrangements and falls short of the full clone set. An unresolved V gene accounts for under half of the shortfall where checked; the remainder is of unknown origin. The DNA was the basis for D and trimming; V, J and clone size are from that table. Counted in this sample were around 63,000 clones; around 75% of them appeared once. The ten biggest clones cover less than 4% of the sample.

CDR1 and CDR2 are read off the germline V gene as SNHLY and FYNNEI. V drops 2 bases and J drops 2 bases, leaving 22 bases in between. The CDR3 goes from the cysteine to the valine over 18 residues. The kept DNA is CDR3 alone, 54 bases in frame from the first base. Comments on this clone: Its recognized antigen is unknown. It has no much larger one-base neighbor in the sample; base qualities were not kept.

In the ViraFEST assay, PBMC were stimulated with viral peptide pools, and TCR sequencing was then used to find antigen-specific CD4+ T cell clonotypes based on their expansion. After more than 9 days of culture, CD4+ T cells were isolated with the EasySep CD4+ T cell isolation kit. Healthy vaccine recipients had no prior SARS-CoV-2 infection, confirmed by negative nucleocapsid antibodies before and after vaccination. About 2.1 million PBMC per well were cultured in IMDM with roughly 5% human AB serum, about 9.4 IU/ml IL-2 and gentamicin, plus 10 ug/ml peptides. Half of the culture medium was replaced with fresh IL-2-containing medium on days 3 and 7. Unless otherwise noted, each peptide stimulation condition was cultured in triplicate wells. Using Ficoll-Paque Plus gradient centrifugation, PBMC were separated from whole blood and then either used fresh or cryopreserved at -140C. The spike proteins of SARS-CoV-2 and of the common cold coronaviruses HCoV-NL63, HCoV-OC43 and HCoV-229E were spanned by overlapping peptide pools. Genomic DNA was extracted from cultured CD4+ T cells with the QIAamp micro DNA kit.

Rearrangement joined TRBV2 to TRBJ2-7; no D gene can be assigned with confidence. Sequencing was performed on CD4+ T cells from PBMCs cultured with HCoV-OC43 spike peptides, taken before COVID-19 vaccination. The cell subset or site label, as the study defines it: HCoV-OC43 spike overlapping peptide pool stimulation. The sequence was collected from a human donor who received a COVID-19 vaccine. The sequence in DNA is TGTGCCAGCAGTGAACGAGACCACCGGACCGCCGGAACCTACGAGCAGTACGTC. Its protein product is CASSERDHRTAGTYEQYV.